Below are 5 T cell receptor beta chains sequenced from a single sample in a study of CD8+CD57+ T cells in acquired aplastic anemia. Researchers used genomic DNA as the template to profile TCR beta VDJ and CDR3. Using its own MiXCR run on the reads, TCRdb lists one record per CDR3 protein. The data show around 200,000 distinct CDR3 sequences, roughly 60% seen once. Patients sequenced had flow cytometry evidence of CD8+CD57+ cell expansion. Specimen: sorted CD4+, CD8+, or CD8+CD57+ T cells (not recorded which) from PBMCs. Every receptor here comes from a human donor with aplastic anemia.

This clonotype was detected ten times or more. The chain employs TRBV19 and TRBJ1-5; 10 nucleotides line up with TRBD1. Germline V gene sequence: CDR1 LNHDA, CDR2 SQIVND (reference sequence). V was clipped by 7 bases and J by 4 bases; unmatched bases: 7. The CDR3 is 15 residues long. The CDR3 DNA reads TGTGCCAGTACCTTCGGACAGGGGGGAAATCAGCCCCAGCATTTT. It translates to CASTFGQGGNQPQHF.

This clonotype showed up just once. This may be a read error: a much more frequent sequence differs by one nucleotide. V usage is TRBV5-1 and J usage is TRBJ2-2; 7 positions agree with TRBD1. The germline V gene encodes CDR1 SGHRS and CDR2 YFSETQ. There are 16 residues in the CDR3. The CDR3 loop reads CAISLADRAGAGELFF. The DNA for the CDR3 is TGCGCCATCAGCTTGGCAGACAGGGCCGGCGCCGGGGAGCTGTTTTTT.

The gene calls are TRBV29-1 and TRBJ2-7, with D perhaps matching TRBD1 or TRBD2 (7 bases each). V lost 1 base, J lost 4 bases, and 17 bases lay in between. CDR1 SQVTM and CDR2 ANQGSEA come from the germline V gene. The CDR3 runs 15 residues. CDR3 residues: CSVEVLTGRAYEQYF. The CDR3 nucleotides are TGCAGCGTTGAAGTTCTGACAGGGAGGGCGTACGAGCAGTACTTC.

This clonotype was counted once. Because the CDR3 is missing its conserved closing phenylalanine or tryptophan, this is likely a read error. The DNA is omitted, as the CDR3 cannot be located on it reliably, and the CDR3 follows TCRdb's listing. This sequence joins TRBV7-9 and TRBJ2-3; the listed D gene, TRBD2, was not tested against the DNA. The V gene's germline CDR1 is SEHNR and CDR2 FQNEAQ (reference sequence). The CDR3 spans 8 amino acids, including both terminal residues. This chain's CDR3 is CASSQTSG.

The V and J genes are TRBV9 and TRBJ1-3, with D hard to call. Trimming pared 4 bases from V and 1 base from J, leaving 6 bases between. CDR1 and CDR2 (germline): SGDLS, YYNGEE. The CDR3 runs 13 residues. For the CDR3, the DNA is TGTGCCAGCAGCACGGGGTCTGGAAACACCATATATTTT. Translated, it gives CASSTGSGNTIYF. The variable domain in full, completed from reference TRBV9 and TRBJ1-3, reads DSGVTQTPKHLITATGQRVTLRCSPRSGDLSVYWYQQSLDQGLQFLIQYYNGEERAKGNILERFSAQQFPDLHSELNLSSLELGDSALYFCASSTGSGNTIYFGEGSWLTVV.